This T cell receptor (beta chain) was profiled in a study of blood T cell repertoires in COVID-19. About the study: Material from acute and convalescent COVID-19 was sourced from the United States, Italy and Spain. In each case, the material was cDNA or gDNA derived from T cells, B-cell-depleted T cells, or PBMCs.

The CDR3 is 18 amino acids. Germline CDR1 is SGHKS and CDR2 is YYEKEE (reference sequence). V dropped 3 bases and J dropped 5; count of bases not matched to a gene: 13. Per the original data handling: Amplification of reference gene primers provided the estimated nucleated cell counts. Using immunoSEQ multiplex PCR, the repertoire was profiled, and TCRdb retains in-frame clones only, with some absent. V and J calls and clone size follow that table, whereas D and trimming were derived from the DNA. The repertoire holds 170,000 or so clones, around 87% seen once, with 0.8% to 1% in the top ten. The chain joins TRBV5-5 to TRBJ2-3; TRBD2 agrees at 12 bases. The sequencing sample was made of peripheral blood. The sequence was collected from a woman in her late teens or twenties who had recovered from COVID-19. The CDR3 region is CASSSVLSSGRAGDTQYF. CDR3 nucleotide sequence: TGTGCCAGCAGCTCCGTACTTTCTAGCGGGAGGGCCGGAGATACGCAGTATTTT.